A single sample is the source of the 26 T cell receptor beta chains below, sequenced in a study of metastatic and nonmetastatic thyroid tumors. Thyroid surgery was performed in patients who had received no treatment beforehand. TCRdb re-analyzed the PCR reads using MiXCR. The sample carries approximately 24,000 clones, more than 12% recorded once. The source material was blood. The source of these receptors is a female donor with papillary thyroid cancer or a benign thyroid nodule (not recorded which). Some clones in this sample may be carry-over from other donors' samples.

In its sample, this clone is medium-sized (0.01 to 0.1%). This rearrangement joins TRBV2 to TRBJ2-7; 11 nucleotides agree with TRBD1. After removal of 6 bases from V and 8 bases from J, the junction contained 6 bases not matched to a gene. The germline CDR1 and CDR2 sequences are SNHLY and FYNNEI. The CDR3 is 13 amino acids. CDR3 amino acids: CASSPGQGVKQYF. In DNA, the CDR3 is TGTGCCAGCAGCCCGGGACAGGGGGTTAAGCAGTACTTC. Full variable domain (outside the CDR3, taken from reference TRBV2 and TRBJ2-7): EPEVTQTPSHQVTQMGQEVILRCVPISNHLYFYWYRQILGQKVEFLVSFYNNEISEKSEIFDDQFSVERPDGSNFTLKIRSTKLEDSAMYFCASSPGQGVKQYFGPGTRLTVT.

V gene TRBV4-1 combines with J gene TRBJ1-1; no firm D call. The CDR3 length is 14 residues. The germline V gene encodes CDR1 MGHRA and CDR2 YSYEKL. V was shortened by 1 base and J by 0 bases, with 6 bases between the two germline ends. CDR3: CASSQGPLNTEAFF. The CDR3 coding sequence is TGCGCCAGCAGCCAAGGGCCCTTGAACACTGAAGCTTTCTTT.

This clone was detected many times. This chain uses TRBV19 with TRBJ2-1, with 7 bases identical to TRBD2. J lost 1 base, V lost 1 base, and 4 bases had no gene match. There are 16 residues in the CDR3. Germline CDR1 and CDR2: LNHDA and SQIVND (reference sequence). In DNA, the CDR3 is TGTGCCAGTAGTATAGCCAGCGGGATATCCTACAATGAGCAGTTCTTC. Translation gives CASSIASGISYNEQFF. Using reference TRBV19 and TRBJ2-1 for the parts outside the CDR3, the full variable domain is DGGITQSPKYLFRKEGQNVTLSCEQNLNHDAMYWYRQDPGQGLRLIYYSQIVNDFQKGDIAEGYSVSREKKESFPLTVTSAQKNPTAFYLCASSIASGISYNEQFFGPGTRLTVL.

Many counts were recorded for this clone. The chain joins TRBV7-3 to TRBJ1-1; D call uncertain. CDR1 SGHTA and CDR2 FQGTGA come from the germline V gene. The CDR3 is made up of 13 amino acids. Trimming stripped 4 bases from V and 4 bases from J, with 10 bases between. CDR3 DNA: TGTGCCAGCAGCTCGTACCTAGCCACTGAAGCTTTCTTT. Its translation: CASSSYLATEAFF.

This clone was counted ten times or more. The chain carries TRBV28 and TRBJ1-4; 7 positions agree with TRBD1. With V trimmed by 6 bases and J by 7 bases, 8 bases remained unmatched. Germline loops: CDR1 MDHEN, CDR2 SYDVKM. The CDR3 has 14 amino acids. Here the CDR3 reads CASRTGTVSEKLFF. As DNA, the CDR3 is TGTGCCAGCAGAACCGGGACAGTAAGTGAAAAACTGTTTTTT.

The V gene is TRBV30, the J gene TRBJ1-5, with a possible D match to TRBD1 (5 bases). The CDR3 consists of 13 residues. Per germline, CDR1 GTSNPN and CDR2 SVGIG (reference sequence). Trimming took off 5 bases at V and 7 bases at J, with 15 bases between the two ends. The CDR3, as DNA: TGTGCCTGGGCCGGGGGGGATCGGCAGCCCCAGCATTTT. This translates into CAWAGGDRQPQHF.

This clone was seen a handful of times. This chain uses TRBV6-1 with TRBJ1-4; D remains unclear. The ends were cut back, 5 bases at V and 10 bases at J, with 23 bases in the middle. Germline V lookup: CDR1 MNHNS, CDR2 SASEGT. The CDR3 has 16 amino acids. CDR3 loop: CASSPSAADVSVKLFF. CDR3 coding DNA: TGTGCCAGCAGTCCCTCCGCGGCCGATGTATCGGTAAAACTGTTTTTT.

This clone has a count of ten or more. J is TRBJ1-1 and V is TRBV5-4; no clear D gene. Trimming pared 2 bases from V and 1 base from J, leaving 21 bases between. CDR1 SGHNT and CDR2 YYREEE come from the germline V gene (reference sequence). The CDR3 length is 18 residues. CDR3 protein: CASSLRPPYRSWNTEAFF. The CDR3 nucleotides read TGTGCCAGCAGCTTAAGACCCCCCTATCGCAGTTGGAACACTGAAGCTTTCTTT. The full variable domain, with the rest looked up from reference TRBV5-4 and TRBJ1-1, is ETGVTQSPTHLIKTRGQQVTLRCSSQSGHNTVSWYQQALGQGPQFIFQYYREEENGRGNFPPRFSGLQFPNYSSELNVNALELDDSALYLCASSLRPPYRSWNTEAFFGQGTRLTVV.

This clone was found many times. J is TRBJ2-1 and V is TRBV7-2; TRBD2 matches at 12 bases. The CDR3 loop spans 17 amino acids. With V trimmed by 1 base and J by 8 bases, 9 bases remained unmatched. Germline CDR1 SGHTA, CDR2 FQGNSA. The CDR3 nucleotides read TGTGCCAGCAGCTTAGGCCGGACTAGCGGGATGAGGTATGAGCAGTTCTTC. Its protein product is CASSLGRTSGMRYEQFF.

Sample share makes this clone medium-sized. V usage is TRBV30 and J usage is TRBJ1-2; TRBD1 matches 8 bases. The CDR3 has 12 amino acids. Germline CDR1 GTSNPN, CDR2 SVGIG (reference sequence). J was trimmed by 8 bases and V by 3 bases; bases with no gene match: 5. CDR3 loop: CAWSGQGWGYTF. The CDR3 nucleotides read TGTGCCTGGAGCGGACAGGGTTGGGGCTACACCTTC.

This clone was counted many times. This chain links TRBV6-1 with TRBJ1-4; D gene unclear. Germline CDR1 reads MNHNS; CDR2 reads SASEGT. Trimming removed 1 base from V and 10 bases from J, with 10 bases in between. This CDR3 spans 13 amino acids. CDR3 loop: CASSEDWDGKLFF. The CDR3 DNA reads as TGTGCCAGCAGTGAAGACTGGGATGGAAAACTGTTTTTT.

In its sample, this clone was seen many times. V and J are TRBV18 and TRBJ1-1, with TRBD1 matching 11 bases. CDR3 length: 11 residues. Germline trimming cut 9 bases from V and 11 bases from J; bases unmatched to any gene: 5. Germline lookup yields CDR1 KGHSH and CDR2 LQKENI. The CDR3 bases are TGTGCCAGTTCAGGACAGGGGGCCGCTTTCTTT. Translated: CASSGQGAAFF.

The chain is built from TRBV11-1 and TRBJ1-6, with D maybe TRBD1 (5 bases). V dropped 4 bases and J dropped 5 bases, with 21 bases sitting between them. CDR1 SGHAT and CDR2 FQDESV come from the germline V gene (reference sequence). The CDR3 spans 18 residues. The CDR3 DNA reads as TGTGCCAGCAGCTCGAATAGCGGAGGGGCTTCAAATAATTCACCCCTCCACTTT. It codes for CASSSNSGGASNNSPLHF.

This clone came up many times. CDR3 in DNA: TGTGCCAGCAGTCTTAATTCACCCCTCCACTTT. Amino acid sequence: CASSLNSPLHF. The V call is TRBV28, the J call TRBJ1-6; no definite D call. V lost 5 bases, J lost 6 bases, and 2 bases lay in between. Germline V CDR1 and CDR2: MDHEN, SYDVKM. The CDR3 is made up of 11 amino acids.

The chain links TRBV20-1 to TRBJ2-2, with 8 bases fitting TRBD1. The V and J ends lost 2 bases and 7 bases, in that order; junction bases with no gene match: 6. CDR1 is DFQATT and CDR2 is SNEGSKA in the germline V gene (reference sequence). The CDR3 loop spans 14 amino acids. The CDR3 coding sequence is TGCAGTGCTAGACGGGCAGGGGGCAGCGGGGAGCTGTTTTTT. This sequence encodes CSARRAGGSGELFF.

This clone showed up many times. V gene TRBV5-4 combines with J gene TRBJ2-3; 15 bases fit TRBD2. The CDR3 has 20 amino acids. The V gene end was trimmed by 1 base and the J gene end by 1 base; junction bases not matched to a gene: 10. Per germline, CDR1 SGHNT and CDR2 YYREEE (reference sequence). The CDR3 reads CASSLSGLAGGWRGTDTQYF. The DNA of the CDR3 is TGTGCCAGCAGCTTGTCGGGACTAGCGGGAGGCTGGAGGGGCACAGATACGCAGTATTTT.

This clone was seen at least ten times. The chain couples TRBV20-1 to TRBJ2-2, with TRBD2 matching 10 bases. The CDR3 is 16 amino acids. With 0 bases clipped from V and 4 bases from J, the junction kept 5 bases outside the gene matches. Germline CDR1 reads DFQATT; CDR2 reads SNEGSKA (reference sequence). CDR3 in amino acids: CSARDRWTSGTGELFF. Here the CDR3 DNA reads TGCAGTGCTAGAGATCGTTGGACTAGCGGCACCGGGGAGCTGTTTTTT.

A few counts support this clone. The junction and the germline gene differ at one end; a read error may be behind it. Other nucleotide sequences in the sample specify the same CDR3. The chain links TRBV20-1 to TRBJ2-7; 7 bases are shared with TRBD2. There are 12 residues in the CDR3. Germline CDR1 is DFQATT and CDR2 is SNEGSKA (reference sequence). The CDR3 sequence: CSAPLGDYEQYF. As DNA, the CDR3 is TGCAGTGCCCCACTAGGGGACTACGAGCAGTATTTC.

This clone was detected ten times or more. A much larger clone sits a single nucleotide away, making a read error possible. Other DNA sequences of this sample code for an identical CDR3. The chain recombines TRBV18 with TRBJ2-2, with a possible D match to TRBD1 (6 bases). The CDR3 totals 15 residues. Germline V gene lookup returns CDR1 KGHSH and CDR2 LQKENI. V lost 6 bases, J lost 5 bases, and 16 bases lay in between. The CDR3 region is CASSPGHPTTGELFF. The CDR3 nucleotides are TGTGCCAGCTCCCCGGGACACCCTACAACCGGGGAGCTGTTTTTT. The full variable domain, with the rest looked up from reference TRBV18 and TRBJ2-2, is NAGVMQNPRHLVRRRGQEARLRCSPMKGHSHVYWYRQLPEEGLKFMVYLQKENIIDESGMPKERFSAEFPKEGPSILRIQQVVRGDSAAYFCASSPGHPTTGELFFGEGSRLTVL.

The sample holds many counts of this clone. The chain is built from TRBV19 and TRBJ1-5, with a possible D match to TRBD1 (6 bases). This CDR3 comprises 14 residues. V was clipped by 4 bases and J by 2 bases, with 9 bases between them. Germline assignment: CDR1 LNHDA and CDR2 SQIVND (reference sequence). The CDR3 sequence is CASSKSGGNQPQHF. The CDR3 region has the DNA TGTGCCAGTAGTAAATCAGGGGGCAATCAGCCCCAGCATTTT.

There are many counts of this clone. A read error may be the cause here, since a much bigger clone is one base away. The identical CDR3 is also encoded by other nucleotide sequences in the sample. The chain carries TRBV20-1 and TRBJ2-7, with 8 bases fitting TRBD2. From germline, CDR1 is DFQATT and CDR2 SNEGSKA (reference sequence). V lost 4 bases, J lost 6 bases, and 14 bases stayed unmatched. CDR3 length: 15 residues. For the CDR3, the DNA is TGCAGTGCTAACCTGGGGACGGGGGGGCCACTCGAGCAGTACTTC. This translates into CSANLGTGGPLEQYF.

This clone was picked up many times. The chain links TRBV27 to TRBJ2-3, with 9 bases fitting TRBD2. The junction had 5 bases not matched to a gene; V was cut back by 4 bases and J by 0 bases. This CDR3 has 16 residues. The germline gives CDR1 MNHEY, CDR2 SMNVEV (reference sequence). CDR3 protein: CASSSPTSGSTDTQYF. The CDR3 coding sequence is TGTGCCAGCAGTTCGCCCACTAGCGGGAGCACAGATACGCAGTATTTT.

This clone has at least ten counts. The chain is built from TRBV28 and TRBJ1-2, with D uncertain. This CDR3 contains 15 residues. Trimming stripped 2 bases from V and 6 bases from J, with 16 bases between. The germline CDR1 and CDR2 sequences are MDHEN and SYDVKM. CDR3 DNA: TGTGCCAGCAGTTTAGTTCGGGGAGGAACTGATGGCTACACCTTC. Translating it yields CASSLVRGGTDGYTF.

This clone was detected once. V and J are TRBV11-2 and TRBJ1-1, with D perhaps TRBD1 (5 bases). The CDR3 is made up of 15 amino acids. The V gene's germline CDR1 is SGHAT and CDR2 FQNNGV. Deletions cut 8 bases from V and 0 bases from J, with 16 bases between. The CDR3 DNA is TGTGCCAGCTGGTTCGGTGGGACGATGAACACTGAAGCTTTCTTT. It encodes CASWFGGTMNTEAFF.

This clone was observed at least ten times. V usage is TRBV28 and J usage is TRBJ2-3; 10 bases fit TRBD2. The CDR3 loop spans 14 amino acids. Per the germline V gene, CDR1 is MDHEN and CDR2 is SYDVKM. In DNA form, the CDR3 reads TGTGCTACATACCTAGCGGGAGTCAGAGATACGCAGTATTTT. Its translation: CATYLAGVRDTQYF.

There are many counts of this clone. The chain carries TRBV27 and TRBJ2-1; possibly TRBD1 for D (6 bases). The germline V and J ends were trimmed by 2 bases and 6 bases, with 14 bases remaining between them. Germline CDR1 is MNHEY and CDR2 is SMNVEV (reference sequence). This CDR3 is 15 amino acids long. This chain's CDR3 is CASSLPGHLGNEQFF. The DNA for the CDR3 is TGTGCCAGCAGTTTACCGGGACACTTGGGCAATGAGCAGTTCTTC.